The sequence of this TCR beta chain was determined in a study of CD8+ T cells in alopecia areata. This clone has more than one count but fewer than ten. Each gene name is a mouse one. Once RNA had been extracted, it was reverse transcribed into cDNA to act as the sequencing template. Using immunoSEQ multiplex PCR, the repertoire was profiled, and TCRdb retains in-frame clones only, with some absent. The sample shows some 110,000 clones, none of them appearing just once. The TCR was taken from a C3H/HeJ mouse with alopecia areata. Mice of this strain are of MHC haplotype H2-k. Sample: lesional skin.

The sequenced part of the CDR3 DNA is TGTGCCAGCAGTGTCGGGACAAAAAACTCC. It translates to CASSVGTKNS. The whole CDR3 protein is CASSVGTKNSDYTF. V gene TRBV13-1 combines with J gene TRBJ1-2; possibly TRBD1 for D (6 bases). The read ends 4 residues shy of where the CDR3 ends; the end is completed using the germline J gene. This CDR3 contains 14 residues. Per the germline V gene, CDR1 is NSHNY and CDR2 is SYGAGN. V lost 3 bases and J lost 1, with 10 bases in between.